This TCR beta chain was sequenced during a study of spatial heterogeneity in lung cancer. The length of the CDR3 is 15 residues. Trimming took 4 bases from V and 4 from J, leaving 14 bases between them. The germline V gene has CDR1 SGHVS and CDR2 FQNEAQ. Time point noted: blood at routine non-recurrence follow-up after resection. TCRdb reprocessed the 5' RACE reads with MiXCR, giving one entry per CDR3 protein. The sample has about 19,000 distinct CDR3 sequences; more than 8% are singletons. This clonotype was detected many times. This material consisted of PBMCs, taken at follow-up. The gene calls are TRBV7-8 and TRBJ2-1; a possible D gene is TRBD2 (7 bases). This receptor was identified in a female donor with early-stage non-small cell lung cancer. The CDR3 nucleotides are TGTGCCAGCAGCTCAGAGGGGGGGCGGTACAATGAGCAGTTCTTC. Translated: CASSSEGGRYNEQFF.